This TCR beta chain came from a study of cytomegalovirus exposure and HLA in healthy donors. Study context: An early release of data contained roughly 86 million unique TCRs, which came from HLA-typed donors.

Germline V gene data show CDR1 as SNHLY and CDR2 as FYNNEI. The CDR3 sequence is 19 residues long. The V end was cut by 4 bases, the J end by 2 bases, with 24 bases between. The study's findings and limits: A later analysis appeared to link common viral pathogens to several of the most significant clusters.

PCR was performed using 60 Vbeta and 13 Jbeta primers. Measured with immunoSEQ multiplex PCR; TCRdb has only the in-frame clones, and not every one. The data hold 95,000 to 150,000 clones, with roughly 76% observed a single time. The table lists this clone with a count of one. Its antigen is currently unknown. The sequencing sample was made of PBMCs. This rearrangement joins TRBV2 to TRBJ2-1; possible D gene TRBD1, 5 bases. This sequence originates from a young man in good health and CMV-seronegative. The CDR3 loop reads CASSAQNRSPPSPYNEQFF. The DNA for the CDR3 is TGTGCCAGCAGTGCGCAAAACAGGAGTCCCCCCTCCCCCTACAATGAGCAGTTCTTC.